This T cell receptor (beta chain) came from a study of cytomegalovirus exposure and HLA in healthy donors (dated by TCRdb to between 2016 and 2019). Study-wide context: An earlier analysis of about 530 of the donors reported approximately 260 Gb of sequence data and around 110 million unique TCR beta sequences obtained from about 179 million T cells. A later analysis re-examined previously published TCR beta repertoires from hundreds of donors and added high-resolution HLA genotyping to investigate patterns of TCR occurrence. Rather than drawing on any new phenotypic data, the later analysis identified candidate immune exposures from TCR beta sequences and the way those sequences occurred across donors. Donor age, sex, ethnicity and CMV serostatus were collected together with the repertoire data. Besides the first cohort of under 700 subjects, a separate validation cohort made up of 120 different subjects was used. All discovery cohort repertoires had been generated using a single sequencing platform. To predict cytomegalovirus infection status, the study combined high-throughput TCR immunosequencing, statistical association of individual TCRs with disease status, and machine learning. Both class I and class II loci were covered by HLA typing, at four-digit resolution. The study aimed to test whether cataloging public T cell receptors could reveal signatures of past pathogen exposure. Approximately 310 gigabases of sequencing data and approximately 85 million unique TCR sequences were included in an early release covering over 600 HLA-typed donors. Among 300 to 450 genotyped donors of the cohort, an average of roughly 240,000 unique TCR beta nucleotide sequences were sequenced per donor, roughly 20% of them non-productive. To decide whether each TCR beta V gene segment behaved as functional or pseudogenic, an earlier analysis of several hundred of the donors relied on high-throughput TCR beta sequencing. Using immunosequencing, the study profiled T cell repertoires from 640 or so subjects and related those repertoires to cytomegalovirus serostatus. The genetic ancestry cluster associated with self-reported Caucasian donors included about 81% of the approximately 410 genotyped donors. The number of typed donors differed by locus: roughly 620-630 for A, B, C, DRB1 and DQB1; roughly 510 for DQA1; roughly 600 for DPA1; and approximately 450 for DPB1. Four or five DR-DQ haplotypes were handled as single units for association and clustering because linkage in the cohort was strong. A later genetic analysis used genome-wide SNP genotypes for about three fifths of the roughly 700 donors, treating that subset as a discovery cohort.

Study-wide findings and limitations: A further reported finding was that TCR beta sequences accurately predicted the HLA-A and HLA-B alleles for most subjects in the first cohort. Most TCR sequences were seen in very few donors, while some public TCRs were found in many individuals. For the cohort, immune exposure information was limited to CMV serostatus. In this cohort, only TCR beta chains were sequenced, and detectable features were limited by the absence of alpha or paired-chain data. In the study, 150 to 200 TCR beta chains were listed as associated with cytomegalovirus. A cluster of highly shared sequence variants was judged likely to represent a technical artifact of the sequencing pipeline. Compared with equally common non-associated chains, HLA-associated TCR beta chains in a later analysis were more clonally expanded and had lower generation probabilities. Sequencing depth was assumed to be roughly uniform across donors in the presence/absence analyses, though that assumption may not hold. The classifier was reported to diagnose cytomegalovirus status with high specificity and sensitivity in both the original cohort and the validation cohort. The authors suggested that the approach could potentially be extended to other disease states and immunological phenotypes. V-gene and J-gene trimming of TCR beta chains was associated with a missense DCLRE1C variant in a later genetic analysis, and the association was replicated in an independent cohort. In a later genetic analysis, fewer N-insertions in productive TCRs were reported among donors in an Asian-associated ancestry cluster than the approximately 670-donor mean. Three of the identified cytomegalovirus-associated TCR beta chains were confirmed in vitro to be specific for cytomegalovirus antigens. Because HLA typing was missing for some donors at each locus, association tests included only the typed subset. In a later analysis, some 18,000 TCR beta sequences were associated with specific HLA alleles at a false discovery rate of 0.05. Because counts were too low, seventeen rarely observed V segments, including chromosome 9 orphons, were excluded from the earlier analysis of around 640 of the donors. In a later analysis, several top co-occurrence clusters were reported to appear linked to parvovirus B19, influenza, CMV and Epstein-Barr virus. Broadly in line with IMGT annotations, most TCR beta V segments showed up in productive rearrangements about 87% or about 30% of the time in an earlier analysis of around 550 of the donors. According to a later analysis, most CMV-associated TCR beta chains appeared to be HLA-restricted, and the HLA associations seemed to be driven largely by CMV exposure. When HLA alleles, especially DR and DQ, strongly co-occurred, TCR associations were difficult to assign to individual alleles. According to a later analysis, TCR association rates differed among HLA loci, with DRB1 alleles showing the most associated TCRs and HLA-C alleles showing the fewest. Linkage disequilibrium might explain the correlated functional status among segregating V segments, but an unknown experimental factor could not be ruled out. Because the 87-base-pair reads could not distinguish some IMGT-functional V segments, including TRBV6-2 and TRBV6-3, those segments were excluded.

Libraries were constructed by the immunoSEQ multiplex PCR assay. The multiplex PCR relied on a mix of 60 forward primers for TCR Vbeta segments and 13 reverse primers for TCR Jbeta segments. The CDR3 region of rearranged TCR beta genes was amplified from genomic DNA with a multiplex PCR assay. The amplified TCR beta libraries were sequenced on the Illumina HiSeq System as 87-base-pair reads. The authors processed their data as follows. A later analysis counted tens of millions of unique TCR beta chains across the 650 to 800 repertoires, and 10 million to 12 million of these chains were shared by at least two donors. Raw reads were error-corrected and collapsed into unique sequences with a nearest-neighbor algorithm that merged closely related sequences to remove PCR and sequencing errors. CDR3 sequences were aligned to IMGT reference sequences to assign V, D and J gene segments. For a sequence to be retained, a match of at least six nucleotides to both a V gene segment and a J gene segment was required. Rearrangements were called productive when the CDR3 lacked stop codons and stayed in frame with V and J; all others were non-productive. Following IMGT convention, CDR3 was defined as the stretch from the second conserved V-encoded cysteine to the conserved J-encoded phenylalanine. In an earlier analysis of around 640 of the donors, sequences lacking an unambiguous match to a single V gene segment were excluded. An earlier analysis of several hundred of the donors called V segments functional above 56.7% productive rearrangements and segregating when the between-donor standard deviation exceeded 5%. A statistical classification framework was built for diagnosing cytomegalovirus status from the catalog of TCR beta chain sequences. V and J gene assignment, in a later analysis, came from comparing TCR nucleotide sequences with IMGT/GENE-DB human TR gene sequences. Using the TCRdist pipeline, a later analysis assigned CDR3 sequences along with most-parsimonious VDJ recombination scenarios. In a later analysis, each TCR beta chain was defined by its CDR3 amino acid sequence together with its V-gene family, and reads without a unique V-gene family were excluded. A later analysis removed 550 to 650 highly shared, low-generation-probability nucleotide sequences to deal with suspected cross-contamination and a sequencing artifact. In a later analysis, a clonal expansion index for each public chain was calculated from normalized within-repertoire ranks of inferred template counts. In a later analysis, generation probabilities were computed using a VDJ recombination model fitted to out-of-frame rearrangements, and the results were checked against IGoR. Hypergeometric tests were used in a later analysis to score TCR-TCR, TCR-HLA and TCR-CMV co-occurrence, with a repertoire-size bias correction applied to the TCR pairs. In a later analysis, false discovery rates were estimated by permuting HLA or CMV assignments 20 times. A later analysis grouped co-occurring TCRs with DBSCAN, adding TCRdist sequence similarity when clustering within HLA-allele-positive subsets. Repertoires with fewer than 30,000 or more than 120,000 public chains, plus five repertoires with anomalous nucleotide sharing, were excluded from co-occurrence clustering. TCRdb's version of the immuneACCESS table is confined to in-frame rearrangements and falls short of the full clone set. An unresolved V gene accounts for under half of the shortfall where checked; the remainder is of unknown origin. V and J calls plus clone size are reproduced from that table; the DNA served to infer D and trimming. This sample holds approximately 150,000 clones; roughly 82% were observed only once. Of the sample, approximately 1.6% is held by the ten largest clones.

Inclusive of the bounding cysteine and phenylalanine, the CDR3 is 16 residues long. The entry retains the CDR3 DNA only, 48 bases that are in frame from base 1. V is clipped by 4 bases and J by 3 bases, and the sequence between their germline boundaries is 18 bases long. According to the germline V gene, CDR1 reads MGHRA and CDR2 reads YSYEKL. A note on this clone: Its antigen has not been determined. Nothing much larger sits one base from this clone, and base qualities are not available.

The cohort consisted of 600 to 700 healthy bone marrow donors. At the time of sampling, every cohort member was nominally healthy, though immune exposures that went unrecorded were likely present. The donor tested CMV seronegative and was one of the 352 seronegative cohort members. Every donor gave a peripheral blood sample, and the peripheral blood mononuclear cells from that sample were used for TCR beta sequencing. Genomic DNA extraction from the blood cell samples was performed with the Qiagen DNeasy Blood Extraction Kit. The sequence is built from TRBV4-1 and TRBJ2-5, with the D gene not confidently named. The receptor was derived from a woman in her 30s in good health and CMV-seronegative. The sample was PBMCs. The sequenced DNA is TGCGCCAGCAGCCCGCAAGCGTCTCCGGGTAAAGAGACCCAGTACTTC. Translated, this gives CASSPQASPGKETQYF.